The 20 T cell receptor beta chains below all came from one sample that was sequenced in a study of metastatic and nonmetastatic thyroid tumors. Patients were all untreated before their thyroid surgery. TCRdb re-analyzed the PCR reads through MiXCR. The sample shows 35,000 to 50,000 clones, about 15% of them seen only once. Sequencing was carried out using tumor tissue. Receptors originate from a female donor with papillary thyroid cancer or a benign thyroid nodule (not recorded which). Some clones in this sample may be carry-over from other donors' samples.

This clone has a count of ten or more. V gene TRBV6-1 combines with J gene TRBJ2-1; 9 positions agree with TRBD1. The V and J ends lost 5 bases and 4 bases, in that order; junction bases with no gene match: 3. The germline V gene encodes CDR1 MNHNS and CDR2 SASEGT. The CDR3 loop spans 14 amino acids. The CDR3 is CASSSGQGYNEQFF. CDR3 coding DNA: TGTGCCAGCAGTTCGGGACAGGGTTACAATGAGCAGTTCTTC.

This clone appeared many times. This chain links TRBV6-1 with TRBJ1-6, with D maybe TRBD1 (5 bases). The CDR3 contains 13 residues. V dropped 8 bases and J dropped 10 bases, with 15 bases sitting between them. Germline CDR1 and CDR2: MNHNS and SASEGT. The CDR3 DNA sequence: TGTGCCAGCTCTAGGGGTTTCGACTCACCCCTCCACTTT. Translation gives CASSRGFDSPLHF.

This clone occurred many times. V and J are TRBV7-2 and TRBJ2-1; D is ambiguous. The length of the CDR3 is 15 residues. Germline V gene sequence: CDR1 SGHTA, CDR2 FQGNSA. V lost 2 bases, J lost 12 bases, and 20 bases lay in between. CDR3 sequence reads: CASSLYNDIPPRQFF. The CDR3, as DNA: TGTGCCAGCAGCTTATACAACGACATACCACCTCGGCAGTTCTTC.

This clone was found many times. This chain uses TRBV7-8 with TRBJ1-1; a weak D match, TRBD1 (5 bases). CDR3 length: 14 residues. The V gene lost 1 base and the J gene lost 2 bases, with 8 bases spanning the gap. CDR1 SGHVS and CDR2 FQNEAQ come from the germline V gene. The chain's CDR3 is CASSLGGTNTEAFF. Here the CDR3 DNA reads TGTGCCAGCAGCTTAGGAGGGACCAACACTGAAGCTTTCTTT.

This clone was detected once. V is TRBV20-1 and J is TRBJ2-1; 9 positions agree with TRBD2. The V gene end was trimmed by 1 base and the J gene end by 6 bases; junction bases not matched to a gene: 10. Germline V gene data show CDR1 as DFQATT and CDR2 as SNEGSKA (reference sequence). The CDR3 consists of 16 residues. CDR3 sequence reads: CSARGRVAGVGNEQFF. Here the CDR3 DNA reads TGCAGTGCTAGAGGAAGGGTAGCGGGAGTCGGCAATGAGCAGTTCTTC.

This clone was detected many times. Other DNA sequences from this sample encode an identical CDR3 as well. V gene TRBV18 combines with J gene TRBJ1-4; a weak D match, TRBD1 (5 bases). Between the trimmed V and J ends, which lost 4 bases and 10 bases, there was a span of 13 bases. CDR1 KGHSH and CDR2 LQKENI come from the germline V gene. The CDR3 has 13 residues. This chain's CDR3 is CASSREQDGKLFF. As DNA, the CDR3 is TGTGCCAGCTCACGGGAACAGGACGGAAAACTGTTTTTT.

The sample holds many counts of this clone. The chain couples TRBV10-3 to TRBJ1-2; the match to TRBD1 covers 9 bases. This CDR3 comprises 16 residues. The germline CDR1 and CDR2 sequences are ENHRY and SYGVKD. V gave up 0 bases and J gave up 3 bases; unmatched junction bases: 5. In DNA, the CDR3 is TGTGCCATCAGTGAGTCAGGACAGGGGTTCGACTATGGCTACACCTTC. Protein product: CAISESGQGFDYGYTF.

This clone was observed a few times. This may be a read error, as it is one base from a much larger clone. Here the CDR3 omits its conserved ending phenylalanine or tryptophan, so a read error is the likely source. The chain carries TRBV14 and TRBJ1-1; 7 bases are a match to TRBD1. Trimming took 4 bases from V and 5 from J; bases not matched to a gene: 10. Per the germline V gene, CDR1 is SGHDN and CDR2 is FVKESK. This CDR3 is built from 15 residues. Here the CDR3 DNA reads TGTGCCAGCAGCCTGTATCAGGGGGGTTGGACTGAAGCTTTCTTG. Residues: CASSLYQGGWTEAFL.

The rearrangement joins TRBV5-1 to TRBJ1-2; TRBD1 is a possible D gene (6 bases). Trimming pared 4 bases from V and 8 bases from J, leaving 18 bases between. CDR3 size: 14 residues. Germline assignment: CDR1 SGHRS and CDR2 YFSETQ. CDR3 coding DNA: TGCGCCAGCAGCACAGGGACATGGGATGGGGGCTACACCTTC. Amino acid sequence: CASSTGTWDGGYTF.

The chain carries TRBV6-1 and TRBJ2-7, with 7 bases matching TRBD1. J lost 12 bases, V lost 6 bases, and 8 bases had no gene match. Germline V gene lookup returns CDR1 MNHNS and CDR2 SASEGT. The CDR3 runs 11 residues. The CDR3, as DNA: TGTGCCAGCAGCCAGGGGGTACGAGTGTACTTC. Amino acid sequence: CASSQGVRVYF.

About this clone itself: Relative to the germline gene, one junction end is altered; a read error may explain this. The J gene is TRBJ2-7, the V gene TRBV6-5, with 7 nucleotides matching TRBD1. CDR1 MNHEY and CDR2 SVGAGI come from the germline V gene. There are 15 residues in the CDR3. CDR3 residues: CTSSYRRDSSYEQYF. CDR3 coding DNA: TGTACCAGCAGTTATCGTAGGGACAGCTCCTACGAGCAGTACTTC.

This clone was seen ten or more times. This chain connects TRBV10-2 to TRBJ1-1; TRBD1 is a possible D gene (5 bases). Germline CDR1 WSHSY, CDR2 SAAADI. V was shortened by 4 bases and J by 0 bases, with 6 bases between the two germline ends. CDR3 length: 13 amino acids. The CDR3 DNA is TGCGCCAGCAGTGGCAGGGTGAACACTGAAGCTTTCTTT. Translated, it gives CASSGRVNTEAFF.

This clone was detected ten times or more. The chain combines TRBV12-3 or TRBV12-4 with TRBJ2-7; 7 positions match TRBD1. CDR3 length equals 14 residues. V dropped 5 bases and J dropped 0; count of bases not matched to a gene: 4. CDR3 DNA: TGTGCCAGCAGTGGGGGACAGAACTCCTACGAGCAGTACTTC. It translates to CASSGGQNSYEQYF.

This clone was counted at least ten times. The rearrangement uses TRBV24-1 and TRBJ2-5; TRBD2 matches 10 bases. Trimming at V came to 3 bases and at J to 5 bases, leaving 23 bases not matched to a gene. The CDR3 is 21 amino acids. Per the germline V gene, CDR1 is KGHDR and CDR2 is SFDVKD. The CDR3, as DNA: TGTGCCACCAGTGATCCGCGAGTGGCAGGGGGGCCTAGCGGGAGCGGGGAGACCCAGTACTTC. Its protein product is CATSDPRVAGGPSGSGETQYF.

This clone was seen only a few times. The V and J genes are TRBV6-4 and TRBJ2-1, with TRBD1 matching over 9 bases. With V trimmed by 0 bases and J by 3 bases, 0 bases remained unmatched. The CDR3 runs 15 residues. Looked up from germline, CDR1 is MRHNA and CDR2 is SNTAGT. CDR3 sequence: CASSDSTGGYNEQFF. CDR3 nucleotide sequence: TGTGCCAGCAGTGACTCGACAGGGGGCTACAATGAGCAGTTCTTC.

Only a few counts were recorded for this clone. This may be a read error: a much more frequent sequence differs by one nucleotide. The sample contains more than one DNA sequence encoding this CDR3. The chain combines TRBV7-6 with TRBJ2-1; no clear D. The V gene lost 4 bases and the J gene lost 9 bases, with 16 bases spanning the gap. Germline lookup yields CDR1 SGHVS and CDR2 FNYEAQ. This CDR3 contains 14 residues. The CDR3, as DNA: TGTGCCAGCAGCTCTGGTCTCTCTGCCAGTGAGCAGTTCTTC. Translating gives CASSSGLSASEQFF.

Many counts were recorded for this clone. CDR3 bases: TGTGCCAGCTCACCACAACTAGCCAATGAGCAGTTCTTC. Translated: CASSPQLANEQFF. This sequence joins TRBV18 and TRBJ2-1, with a tentative D call TRBD2 (6 bases). From germline, CDR1 is KGHSH and CDR2 LQKENI. V lost 1 base to trimming and J lost 6 bases, with 7 bases between them. The CDR3 is 13 amino acids.

This clone was found many times. The V gene is TRBV14, the J gene TRBJ2-5; D ambiguous. CDR1 SGHDN and CDR2 FVKESK come from the germline V gene. V was cut by 3 bases and J by 1 base, with 6 bases left in between. The CDR3 runs to 13 residues. Here the CDR3 DNA reads TGTGCCAGCAGCCAGAATTCCCAAGAGACCCAGTACTTC. Encoded protein: CASSQNSQETQYF.

The gene calls are TRBV14 and TRBJ2-1, with 10 bases fitting TRBD2. Trimming took 6 bases from V and 4 from J; bases not matched to a gene: 3. Germline V gives CDR1 SGHDN, CDR2 FVKESK. The CDR3 has 14 amino acids. The CDR3 DNA is TGTGCCAGCAGGGGAGCGGGAGGGTACAATGAGCAGTTCTTC. Its protein is CASRGAGGYNEQFF.

This clone was counted ten times or more. This chain links TRBV5-1 with TRBJ2-1; TRBD2 matches 13 bases. Per the germline V gene, CDR1 is SGHRS and CDR2 is YFSETQ. The V segment lost 4 bases and the J segment 6 bases; nucleotides outside the gene matches: 4. The CDR3 runs 15 residues. The CDR3 loop is CASSAGLAGVNEQFF. The DNA of the CDR3 is TGCGCCAGCAGCGCCGGACTAGCGGGAGTCAATGAGCAGTTCTTC.